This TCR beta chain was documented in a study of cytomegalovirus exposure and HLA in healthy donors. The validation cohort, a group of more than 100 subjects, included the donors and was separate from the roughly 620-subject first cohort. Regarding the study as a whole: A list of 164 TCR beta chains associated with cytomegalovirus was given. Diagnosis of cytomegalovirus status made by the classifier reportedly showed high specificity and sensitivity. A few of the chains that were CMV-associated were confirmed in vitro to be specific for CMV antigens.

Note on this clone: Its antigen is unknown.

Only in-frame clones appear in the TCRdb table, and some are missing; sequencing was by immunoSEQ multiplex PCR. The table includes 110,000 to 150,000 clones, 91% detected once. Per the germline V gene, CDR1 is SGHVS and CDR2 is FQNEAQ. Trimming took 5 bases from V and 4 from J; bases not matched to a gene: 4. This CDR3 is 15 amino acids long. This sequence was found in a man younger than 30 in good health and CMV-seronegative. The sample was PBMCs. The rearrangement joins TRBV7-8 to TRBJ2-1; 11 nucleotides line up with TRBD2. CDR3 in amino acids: CASSPGTSGYNEQFF. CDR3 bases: TGTGCCAGCAGCCCCGGGACTAGCGGATACAATGAGCAGTTCTTC.